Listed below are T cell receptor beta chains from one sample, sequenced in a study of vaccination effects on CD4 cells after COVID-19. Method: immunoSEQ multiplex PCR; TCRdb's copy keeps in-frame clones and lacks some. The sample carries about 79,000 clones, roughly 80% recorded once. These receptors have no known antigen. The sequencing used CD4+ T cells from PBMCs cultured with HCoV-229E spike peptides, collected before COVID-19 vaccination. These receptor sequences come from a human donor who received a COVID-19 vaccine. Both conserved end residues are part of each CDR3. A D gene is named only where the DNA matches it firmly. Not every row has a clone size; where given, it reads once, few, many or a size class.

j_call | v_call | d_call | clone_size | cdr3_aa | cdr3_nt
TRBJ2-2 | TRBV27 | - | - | CASSLYGGTNTGELFF | TGTGCCAGCAGTTTGTACGGGGGAACGAACACCGGGGAGCTGTTTTTT
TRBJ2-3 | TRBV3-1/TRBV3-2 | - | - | CASSQLGDTDTQYF | TGTGCCAGCAGCCAACTAGGAGACACAGATACGCAGTATTTT
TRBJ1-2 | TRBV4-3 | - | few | CASSQVVGSLSYGYTF | TGCGCCAGCAGCCAAGTTGTAGGCAGCTTGAGCTATGGCTACACCTTC
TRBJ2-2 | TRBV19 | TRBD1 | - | CASSTHRGPDTGELFF | TGTGCCAGTAGTACCCACAGGGGGCCGGACACCGGGGAGCTGTTTTTT
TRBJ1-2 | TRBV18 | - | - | CASSPRTGQPFYGYTF | TGTGCCAGCTCACCTCGAACCGGACAGCCTTTCTATGGCTACACCTTC
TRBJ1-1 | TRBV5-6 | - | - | CASSLVDAPEAFF | TGTGCCAGCAGCTTGGTCGATGCTCCTGAAGCTTTCTTT
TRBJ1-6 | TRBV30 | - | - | CAWRPPDRGNNSPLHF | TGTGCCTGGAGGCCCCCGGACCGGGGGAATAATTCACCCCTCCACTTT
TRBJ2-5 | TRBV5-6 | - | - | CASSYTDRETQYF | TGTGCCAGCAGTTATACCGATCGGGAGACCCAGTACTTC
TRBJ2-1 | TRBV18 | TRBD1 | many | CASSDSGTARNEQFF | TGTGCCAGCTCCGATTCGGGGACAGCGAGGAATGAGCAGTTCTTC
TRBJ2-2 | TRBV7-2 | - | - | CASSLFKNTGELFF | TGTGCCAGCAGCCTCTTCAAGAACACCGGGGAGCTGTTTTTT
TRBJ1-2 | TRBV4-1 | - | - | CASSQIGGKGDYGYTF | TGCGCCAGCAGCCAAATCGGGGGTAAAGGAGACTATGGCTACACCTTC
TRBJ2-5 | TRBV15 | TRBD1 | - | CATSKGTGAIETQYF | TGTGCCACCAGCAAGGGGACAGGGGCAATCGAGACCCAGTACTTC
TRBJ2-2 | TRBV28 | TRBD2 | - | CASSLKRGAPGELFF | TGTGCCAGCAGTTTAAAGCGGGGAGCACCCGGGGAGCTGTTTTTT
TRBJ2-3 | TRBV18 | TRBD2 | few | CASSYRTSGSDTQYF | TGTGCCAGCTCCTACAGGACTAGCGGTTCAGATACGCAGTATTTT
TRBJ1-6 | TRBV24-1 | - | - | CATSGGAYSPLHF | TGTGCCACCAGTGGCGGGGCCTACTCACCCCTCCACTTT
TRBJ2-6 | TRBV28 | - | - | CASRPHESPGANVLTF | TGTGCCAGCAGGCCTCATGAGTCCCCTGGGGCCAACGTCCTGACTTTC
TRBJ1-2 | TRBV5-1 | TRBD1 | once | CATSEGAVGYTF | TGCGCCACCTCGGAGGGGGCAGTCGGCTACACCTTC
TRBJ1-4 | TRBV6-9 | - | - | CASTTTGFGEKLFF | TGTGCCAGCACCACAACAGGGTTCGGTGAAAAACTGTTTTTT